This entry describes one T cell receptor (beta chain). The record originates from a study of OX40 agonist ivuxolimab in advanced cancers. As for the study in general: Earlier anti-PD-1, anti-PD-L1 or anti-CTLA-4 therapy was permitted; over 35% had received some. The study reported partial responses in three patients: one hepatocellular carcinoma, two cutaneous melanoma.

Trimming cost V 6 bases and J 7 bases; bases outside gene matches: 8. CDR1 is KGHSH and CDR2 is LQKENI in the germline V gene. CDR3 length: 14 residues. Sequencing used immunoSEQ multiplex PCR; TCRdb keeps in-frame clones, though not all of them. The sample yields 100,000 or so clones, about 88% seen once. This chain uses TRBV18 with TRBJ1-4, with 7 positions matching TRBD1. The clonotype originates from an adult with an advanced solid tumor such as melanoma, head and neck, liver or kidney cancer. The sample here was CD4+ or CD8+ T cells sorted from blood, taken in a trial of the OX40 agonist ivuxolimab. CDR3 sequence: CASSPGTAGEKLFF. CDR3 bases: TGTGCCAGCTCCCCCGGGACAGCAGGTGAAAAACTGTTTTTT. Filled out from reference TRBV18 and TRBJ1-4, the complete variable domain reads NAGVMQNPRHLVRRRGQEARLRCSPMKGHSHVYWYRQLPEEGLKFMVYLQKENIIDESGMPKERFSAEFPKEGPSILRIQQVVRGDSAAYFCASSPGTAGEKLFFGSGTQLSVL.